These 26 T cell receptor beta chains were all obtained from the same sample, sequenced in a study of blood T cell repertoires in COVID-19. Assay: immunoSEQ multiplex PCR; the TCRdb copy retains only in-frame clones and omits some. The profile shows under 85,000 clones, about 83% of them singletons. Sequenced sample: peripheral blood. The receptor source for this set is a man aged 50-60 years with active COVID-19.

The rearrangement uses TRBV2 and TRBJ2-2, with a weak D call TRBD2 (7 bases). Germline CDR1 and CDR2: SNHLY and FYNNEI. The CDR3 is 17 amino acids. Trimming left V 7 bases short and J 4 bases short, with 22 bases between. The DNA of the CDR3 is TGTGCCAGCACCCGACAAAGCATAGGGGGGGGCACCGGGGAGCTGTTTTTT. Protein product: CASTRQSIGGGTGELFF.

In its sample, this clone was seen a few times. This chain joins TRBV19 and TRBJ2-1; 8 bases align to TRBD1. Germline values: CDR1 LNHDA, CDR2 SQIVND (reference sequence). The CDR3 runs to 14 residues. Losses at the gene ends were 2 bases for V and 8 bases for J; bases not matched to a gene: 5. The CDR3 reads CASSIPGQGDEQFF. CDR3 nucleotide sequence: TGTGCCAGTAGTATACCCGGACAGGGCGATGAGCAGTTCTTC.

This chain connects TRBV7-6 to TRBJ2-3; 12 positions match TRBD2. The CDR3 loop spans 15 amino acids. The ends lost 1 base at V and 8 bases at J; junction bases unmatched: 4. Germline CDR1 reads SGHVS; CDR2 reads FNYEAQ. CDR3 region: CASSLGVLAGGTQYF. The DNA of the CDR3 is TGTGCCAGCAGCTTAGGGGTACTAGCGGGGGGTACGCAGTATTTT. Supplemented by reference TRBV7-6 and TRBJ2-3, the full variable domain reads GAGVSQSPRYKVTKRGQDVALRCDPISGHVSLYWYRQALGQGPEFLTYFNYEAQQDKSGLPNDRFSAERPEGSISTLTIQRTEQRDSAMYRCASSLGVLAGGTQYFGPGTRLTVL.

V gene TRBV6-5 combines with J gene TRBJ1-2; 9 bases map to TRBD1. Unmatched junction bases numbered 1, after V lost 2 bases and J lost 0 bases. Germline V gene data show CDR1 as MNHEY and CDR2 as SVGAGI. CDR3 length: 15 amino acids. CDR3 coding DNA: TGTGCCAGCAGTTACCGGACAGGGGCTAACTATGGCTACACCTTC. Translating it yields CASSYRTGANYGYTF.

The V gene is TRBV27, the J gene TRBJ2-5, with 9 bases identical to TRBD1. Germline CDR1 MNHEY, CDR2 SMNVEV (reference sequence). This CDR3 is built from 13 residues. With 6 bases clipped from V and 6 bases from J, the junction kept 5 bases outside the gene matches. Here the CDR3 DNA reads TGTGCCAGCAGGGGACAGGGAAAACAGACCCAGTACTTC. Encoded protein: CASRGQGKQTQYF.

The V gene is TRBV6-5, the J gene TRBJ2-7; 10 bases are shared with TRBD1. The CDR3 loop spans 15 amino acids. With 4 bases clipped from V and 8 bases from J, the junction kept 11 bases outside the gene matches. The V gene's germline CDR1 is MNHEY and CDR2 SVGAGI. The CDR3 DNA follows: TGTGCCAGCAGTTCGCCGGGACAGGGGAAGTGGCAGCAGTACTTC. This gives the protein CASSSPGQGKWQQYF.

The chain uses TRBV11-2 and TRBJ1-6; D call uncertain. The CDR3 is made up of 15 amino acids. V was shortened by 0 bases and J by 10 bases, with 13 bases between the two germline ends. Germline assignment: CDR1 SGHAT and CDR2 FQNNGV. CDR3 sequence: CASSLERGSGSPLHF. The CDR3 bases are TGTGCCAGCAGCTTAGAACGGGGATCGGGCTCACCCCTCCACTTT. The whole variable domain, remainder taken from reference TRBV11-2 and TRBJ1-6, is EAGVAQSPRYKIIEKRQSVAFWCNPISGHATLYWYQQILGQGPKLLIQFQNNGVVDDSQLPKDRFSAERLKGVDSTLKIQPAKLEDSAVYLCASSLERGSGSPLHFGNGTRLTVT.

V usage is TRBV2 and J usage is TRBJ1-6, with D perhaps TRBD1 (5 bases). The CDR3 loop spans 13 amino acids. The germline CDR1 and CDR2 sequences are SNHLY and FYNNEI. The V end lost 3 bases, the J end lost 13 bases, and 13 bases lay between the germline ends. The CDR3 protein is CASSEDPEGPLHF. The DNA of the CDR3 is TGTGCCAGCAGTGAGGACCCGGAGGGGCCCCTCCACTTT.

The chain recombines TRBV19 with TRBJ2-1; 14 bases fit TRBD2. This CDR3 is 20 amino acids long. In germline, CDR1 is LNHDA, CDR2 SQIVND (reference sequence). The junction had 11 bases not matched to a gene; V was cut back by 4 bases and J by 0 bases. Written as DNA, the CDR3 is TGTGCCAGTAGTAATAGGGGGACTAGCGGGAGAGGGTACTCCTACAATGAGCAGTTCTTC. Protein: CASSNRGTSGRGYSYNEQFF.

The chain joins TRBV20-1 to TRBJ2-3; TRBD1 aligns across 7 bases. V was clipped by 3 bases and J by 0 bases; unmatched bases: 3. Germline V gene sequence: CDR1 DFQATT, CDR2 SNEGSKA (reference sequence). The CDR3 is 14 amino acids. The CDR3 protein is CSASSTGSTDTQYF. The CDR3 coding sequence is TGCAGTGCTAGTTCGACAGGGAGCACAGATACGCAGTATTTT.

The V and J genes are TRBV28 and TRBJ2-5; D is perhaps TRBD2 (7 bases). The CDR3 has 15 residues. CDR1 is MDHEN, CDR2 SYDVKM, per germline. V shed 6 bases and J shed 2 bases, with 16 bases lying between them. The CDR3 coding sequence is TGTGCCAGCAGCAAAACGGGGGGCATGCAAGAGACCCAGTACTTC. It codes for CASSKTGGMQETQYF.

The genes are TRBV7-9 and TRBJ1-1, with D maybe TRBD1 (5 bases). V was clipped by 1 base and J by 0 bases, with 9 bases between them. In germline, CDR1 is SEHNR, CDR2 FQNEAQ (reference sequence). The CDR3 sequence is 15 residues long. CDR3 coding DNA: TGTGCCAGCAGCTTAGATGCCAGGGTGAACACTGAAGCTTTCTTT. This gives the protein CASSLDARVNTEAFF.

The gene calls are TRBV19 and TRBJ2-7, with 10 bases matching TRBD1. The CDR3 consists of 15 residues. Trimming at V came to 8 bases and at J to 5 bases, leaving 12 bases not matched to a gene. The germline V gene encodes CDR1 LNHDA and CDR2 SQIVND (reference sequence). In DNA form, the CDR3 reads TGTGCCAGTCGGACAGGGGGAAGCGGGAGCAACGAGCAGTACTTC. Amino acid sequence: CASRTGGSGSNEQYF.

This chain connects TRBV10-3 to TRBJ1-4; 10 nucleotides line up with TRBD1. The CDR3 length is 14 residues. With 6 bases clipped from V and 8 bases from J, the junction kept 6 bases outside the gene matches. The germline CDR1 and CDR2 sequences are ENHRY and SYGVKD. The CDR3 nucleotides read TGTGCCATCAGGGGGACAGGGGAGAGGGAAAAACTGTTTTTT. Translated, it gives CAIRGTGEREKLFF.

This rearrangement joins TRBV5-4 to TRBJ1-6; TRBD1 matches 8 bases. Losses at the gene ends were 5 bases for V and 9 bases for J; bases not matched to a gene: 7. The CDR3 loop spans 14 amino acids. The germline V gene encodes CDR1 SGHNT and CDR2 YYREEE (reference sequence). The CDR3 region has the DNA TGTGCCAGCAGTCCTGACAGGGGAGGTTCACCCCTCCACTTT. Translation: CASSPDRGGSPLHF.

This clone was picked up a small number of times. This chain uses TRBV7-6 with TRBJ1-1, with 9 bases aligning to TRBD1. V lost 3 bases and J lost 1; bases outside the gene matches: 3. Germline CDR1 reads SGHVS; CDR2 reads FNYEAQ. This CDR3 is built from 15 residues. CDR3 DNA sequence: TGTGCCAGCAGCTTGGGGACAGGGCAGAACACTGAAGCTTTCTTT. Its translation is CASSLGTGQNTEAFF.

The chain couples TRBV5-6 to TRBJ1-2; D is undetermined. CDR3 length equals 11 residues. Germline V gives CDR1 SGHDT, CDR2 YYEEEE. V was clipped by 0 bases and J by 8 bases, with 5 bases between them. In nucleotides, the CDR3 is TGTGCCAGCAGCTTGGCCGGGGGCTACACCTTC. Translated, it gives CASSLAGGYTF.

The CDR3 spells CASSIPQGRTDTQYF. CDR3 sequence (DNA): TGTGCCAGTAGTATCCCCCAGGGAAGGACAGATACGCAGTATTTT. The chain combines TRBV19 with TRBJ2-3; tentative D call: TRBD1 (5 bases). CDR1 LNHDA and CDR2 SQIVND come from the germline V gene (reference sequence). The CDR3 is made up of 15 amino acids. The V end was cut by 3 bases, the J end by 3 bases, with 13 bases between. The variable domain in full, with the rest retrieved from reference TRBV19 and TRBJ2-3, is DGGITQSPKYLFRKEGQNVTLSCEQNLNHDAMYWYRQDPGQGLRLIYYSQIVNDFQKGDIAEGYSVSREKKESFPLTVTSAQKNPTAFYLCASSIPQGRTDTQYFGPGTRLTVL.

This clone was seen only a few times. The chain combines TRBV7-3 with TRBJ1-1; D is unclear. Trimming pared 4 bases from V and 1 base from J, leaving 7 bases between. The germline gives CDR1 SGHTA, CDR2 FQGTGA. There are 13 residues in the CDR3. The CDR3 loop reads CASSSQKNTEAFF. The CDR3 DNA reads TGTGCCAGCAGCTCACAGAAGAACACTGAAGCTTTCTTT.

A few counts support this clone. The chain is built from TRBV27 and TRBJ1-1, with D possibly being TRBD1 (6 bases). The CDR3 length is 14 residues. The V and J ends lost 6 bases and 7 bases respectively, with 18 bases between them. Germline V gene lookup returns CDR1 MNHEY and CDR2 SMNVEV (reference sequence). The CDR3, as DNA: TGTGCCAGCAGCGATCCCGGGACACCCCGTGAAGCTTTCTTT. Its translation is CASSDPGTPREAFF.

V usage is TRBV7-2 and J usage is TRBJ1-2; 9 bases agree with TRBD1. The CDR3 consists of 17 residues. Germline CDR1 SGHTA, CDR2 FQGNSA. With V trimmed by 5 bases and J by 0 bases, 10 bases remained unmatched. The CDR3 bases are TGTGCCAGCAGCCACGTTACCGGGACAGGGTCTAACTATGGCTACACCTTC. It translates to CASSHVTGTGSNYGYTF. Supplemented by reference TRBV7-2 and TRBJ1-2, the full variable domain reads GAGVSQSPSNKVTEKGKDVELRCDPISGHTALYWYRQSLGQGLEFLIYFQGNSAPDKSGLPSDRFSAERTGGSVSTLTIQRTQQEDSAVYLCASSHVTGTGSNYGYTFGSGTRLTVV.

The J gene is TRBJ2-2, the V gene TRBV30, with D unresolved. The V end lost 2 bases, the J end lost 6 bases, and 10 bases lay between the germline ends. This CDR3 region has 13 residues. The germline V gene has CDR1 GTSNPN and CDR2 SVGIG (reference sequence). DNA of the CDR3: TGTGCCTGGAGTTGGCGGTCGGCCGGGGAGCTGTTTTTT. It translates to CAWSWRSAGELFF.

This clone has a single count. This chain links TRBV5-1 with TRBJ2-6, with TRBD1 matching over 11 bases. The germline V gene encodes CDR1 SGHRS and CDR2 YFSETQ. CDR3 length: 17 residues. The V gene end was trimmed by 3 bases and the J gene end by 2 bases; junction bases not matched to a gene: 4. CDR3 nucleotide sequence: TGCGCCAGCAGCTCGGACAGGGGGCGGACTGGGGCCAACGTCCTGACTTTC. It encodes CASSSDRGRTGANVLTF.

The CDR3 region is CASSYSRQGTKQFF. The CDR3 DNA sequence: TGTGCCAGCAGTTACTCCCGACAGGGAACCAAGCAGTTCTTC. The chain is built from TRBV6-5 and TRBJ2-1, with 7 bases fitting TRBD1. Trimming at V came to 0 bases and at J to 11 bases, leaving 7 bases not matched to a gene. Germline loops: CDR1 MNHEY, CDR2 SVGAGI. This CDR3 region has 14 residues.

The chain joins TRBV5-6 to TRBJ2-7; D remains ambiguous. With 2 bases removed from V and 3 bases from J, the gap between germline ends came to 6 bases. This CDR3 comprises 12 residues. Per the germline V gene, CDR1 is SGHDT and CDR2 is YYEEEE. The DNA of the CDR3 is TGTGCCAGCAGCTTTTTTAACTACGAGCAGTACTTC. As protein: CASSFFNYEQYF.

The chain carries TRBV14 and TRBJ1-1; 11 bases fit TRBD1. The germline V gene has CDR1 SGHDN and CDR2 FVKESK. This CDR3 region has 15 residues. The ends lost 6 bases at V and 5 bases at J; junction bases unmatched: 8. The CDR3 DNA follows: TGTGCCAGCAGTCGTATCCGGGACAGGGGGACTGAAGCTTTCTTT. Its protein is CASSRIRDRGTEAFF.